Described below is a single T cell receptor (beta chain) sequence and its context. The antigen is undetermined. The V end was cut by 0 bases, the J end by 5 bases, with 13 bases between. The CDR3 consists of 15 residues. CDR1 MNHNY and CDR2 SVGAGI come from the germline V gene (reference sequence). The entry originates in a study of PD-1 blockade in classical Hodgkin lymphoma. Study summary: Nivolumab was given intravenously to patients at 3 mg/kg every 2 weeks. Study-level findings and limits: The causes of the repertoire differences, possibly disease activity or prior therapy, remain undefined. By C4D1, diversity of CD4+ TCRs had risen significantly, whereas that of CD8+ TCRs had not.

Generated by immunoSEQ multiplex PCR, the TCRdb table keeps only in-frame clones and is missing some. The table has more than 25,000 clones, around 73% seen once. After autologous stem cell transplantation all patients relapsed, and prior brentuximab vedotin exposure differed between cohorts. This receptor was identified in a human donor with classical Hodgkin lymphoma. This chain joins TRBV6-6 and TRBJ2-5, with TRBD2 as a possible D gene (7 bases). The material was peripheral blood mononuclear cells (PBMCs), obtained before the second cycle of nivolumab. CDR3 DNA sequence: TGTGCCAGCAGTTACTCGGGCGGGGGCGAGGAGACCCAGTACTTC. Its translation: CASSYSGGGEETQYF.